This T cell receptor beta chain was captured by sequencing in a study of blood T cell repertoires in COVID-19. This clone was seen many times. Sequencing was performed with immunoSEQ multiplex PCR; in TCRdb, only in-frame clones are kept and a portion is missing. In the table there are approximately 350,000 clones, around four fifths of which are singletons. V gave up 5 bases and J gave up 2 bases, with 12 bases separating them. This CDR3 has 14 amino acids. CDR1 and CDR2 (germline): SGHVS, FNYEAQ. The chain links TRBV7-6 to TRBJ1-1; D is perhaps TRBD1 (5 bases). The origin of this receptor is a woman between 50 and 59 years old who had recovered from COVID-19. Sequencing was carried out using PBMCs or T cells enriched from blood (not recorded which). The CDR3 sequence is CASSLGGSNTEAFF. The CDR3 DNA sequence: TGTGCCAGCAGCCTCGGGGGGTCCAACACTGAAGCTTTCTTT.